A single sample gave rise to the 22 T cell receptor beta chains below, sequenced in a study of identical twins. TCRdb called the 5' RACE reads again in MiXCR, with one record for every CDR3 protein. The sample lists 400,000 to 500,000 distinct CDR3 sequences, approximately 15% seen once, with about 0.97% in the top ten. These same data were also listed under a study on yellow fever vaccine responses in identical twins.

The sequenced sample was CD4+ T cells sorted from blood. These TCRs come from a woman under 30 in good health.

This clonotype showed up just once. The V call is TRBV20-1, the J call TRBJ2-3; D is perhaps TRBD2 (5 bases). The CDR3 sequence is 15 residues long. Per the germline V gene, CDR1 is DFQATT and CDR2 is SNEGSKA (reference sequence). Trimming shortened V by 0 bases and J by 2 bases, and 12 bases separated the two germline ends. Written as DNA, the CDR3 is TGCAGTGCTAGAGACCAACTAGGGAACACAGATACGCAGTATTTT. Its translation is CSARDQLGNTDTQYF.

The chain has TRBV4-1 and TRBJ1-2, with D perhaps matching TRBD1 (6 bases). Trimming left V 1 base short and J 8 bases short, with 17 bases between. The CDR3 sequence is 15 residues long. Looked up from germline, CDR1 is MGHRA and CDR2 is YSYEKL. CDR3 in amino acids: CASSQVDREHGGYTF. DNA of the CDR3: TGCGCCAGCAGCCAAGTGGACAGAGAACATGGAGGCTACACCTTC.

Only a few counts were recorded for this clonotype. This sequence joins TRBV7-2 and TRBJ2-1, with TRBD2 identical over 15 bases. CDR3 length equals 14 residues. Germline-derived CDR1 and CDR2 are SGHTA and FQGNSA. J gave up 10 bases and V 4 bases, and 2 bases lay outside the gene matches. The DNA for the CDR3 is TGTGCCAGCAGCTGGGGACTAGCGGGGGGAGAGCAGTTCTTC. Encoded protein: CASSWGLAGGEQFF.

This clonotype was seen a handful of times. The J gene is TRBJ2-7, the V gene TRBV7-9, with TRBD1 identical over 7 bases. Germline assignment: CDR1 SEHNR and CDR2 FQNEAQ (reference sequence). This CDR3 is 14 amino acids long. V shed 1 base, J shed 6 bases, and the junction held 6 bases outside the gene matches. The CDR3 loop is CASSLEGQHTEQYF. The CDR3 bases are TGTGCCAGCAGCTTAGAGGGACAGCACACCGAGCAGTACTTC.

A few counts support this clonotype. J is TRBJ2-3 and V is TRBV5-1; D remains unclear. Germline loops: CDR1 SGHRS, CDR2 YFSETQ. The CDR3 spans 13 residues. V was trimmed by 0 bases and J by 4 bases, leaving 6 bases between them. This CDR3 reads CASSLGWADTQYF. CDR3 in DNA: TGCGCCAGCAGCTTGGGGTGGGCAGATACGCAGTATTTT.

V is TRBV19 and J is TRBJ2-2, with D hard to call. The V end lost 5 bases, the J end lost 6 bases, and 13 bases lay between the germline ends. Germline loops: CDR1 LNHDA, CDR2 SQIVND (reference sequence). The CDR3 is 14 residues long. Written as DNA, the CDR3 is TGTGCCAGTAGTGTCGGACGGTTTGCCGGGGAGCTGTTTTTT. Protein product: CASSVGRFAGELFF.

The chain employs TRBV7-3 and TRBJ2-1; 10 bases are a match to TRBD2. The germline gives CDR1 SGHTA, CDR2 FQGTGA. This CDR3 contains 15 residues. Trimming removed 5 bases from V and 8 bases from J; junction bases left unmatched: 9. In DNA, the CDR3 is TGTGCCAGCAGCCGTGGTAGCGGGGGGTTATATGAGCAGTTCTTC. It yields the protein CASSRGSGGLYEQFF. The variable domain in full, with the rest retrieved from reference TRBV7-3 and TRBJ2-1, is GAGVSQTPSNKVTEKGKYVELRCDPISGHTALYWYRQSLGQGPEFLIYFQGTGAADDSGLPNDRFFAVRPEGSVSTLKIQRTERGDSAVYLCASSRGSGGLYEQFFGPGTRLTVL.

Only a few counts were recorded for this clonotype. This chain connects TRBV30 to TRBJ2-3; 7 nucleotides agree with TRBD2. Germline lookup yields CDR1 GTSNPN and CDR2 SVGIG (reference sequence). This CDR3 is built from 14 residues. V lost 0 bases to trimming and J lost 4 bases; unmatched junction nucleotides: 4. The CDR3 reads CAWSVAGAPDTQYF. CDR3 nucleotides: TGTGCCTGGAGTGTGGCGGGAGCCCCAGATACGCAGTATTTT.

The CDR3 loop reads CASSFSSGGDYEQYF. As DNA, the CDR3 is TGCGCCAGCAGCTTCTCGTCAGGGGGAGACTACGAGCAGTACTTC. The rearrangement joins TRBV5-1 to TRBJ2-7; the match to TRBD1 covers 7 bases. This CDR3 comprises 15 residues. CDR1 is SGHRS and CDR2 is YFSETQ in the germline V gene. V trimming: 2 bases; J trimming: 3 bases; junction bases outside the gene matches: 8.

The table lists this clonotype with a few counts. The chain uses TRBV6-4 and TRBJ2-3; D call uncertain. CDR1 and CDR2 from the germline V gene are MRHNA and SNTAGT. This CDR3 contains 14 residues. The ends were cut back, 2 bases at V and 2 bases at J, with 8 bases in the middle. The CDR3, as DNA: TGTGCCAGCAGTGACGAGGTTTTCACAGATACGCAGTATTTT. Its protein is CASSDEVFTDTQYF.

The chain employs TRBV12-3 or TRBV12-4 and TRBJ2-1, with 10 bases identical to TRBD2. This CDR3 region has 17 residues. With V trimmed by 1 base and J by 12 bases, 15 bases remained unmatched. CDR3 loop: CASSLVHTSGKSPRQFF. The CDR3 bases are TGTGCCAGCAGTTTAGTCCACACTAGCGGGAAATCCCCAAGGCAGTTCTTC.

On this clonotype itself: A read error may account for a junction end that differs from germline. This chain uses TRBV20-1 with TRBJ2-3, with 8 positions matching TRBD2. The CDR3 has 16 amino acids. The germline V gene encodes CDR1 DFQATT and CDR2 SNEGSKA (reference sequence). This CDR3 reads CCARMDPSGSGDTQYF. CDR3 nucleotide sequence: TGCTGTGCTAGAATGGATCCGAGCGGGAGCGGGGATACGCAGTATTTT.

This clonotype was found a few times. The rearrangement uses TRBV5-1 and TRBJ2-5, with 8 bases fitting TRBD2. Unmatched junction bases numbered 9, after V lost 4 bases and J lost 4 bases. Germline assignment: CDR1 SGHRS and CDR2 YFSETQ. The CDR3 contains 15 residues. As DNA, the CDR3 is TGCGCCAGCAGCCATGAGGGACTAGAGGTAGAGACCCAGTACTTC. It specifies CASSHEGLEVETQYF.

A few counts support this clonotype. The chain employs TRBV29-1 and TRBJ2-7, with D possibly being TRBD1 or TRBD2 (6 bases each). Germline assignment: CDR1 SQVTM and CDR2 ANQGSEA. The V end lost 3 bases, the J end lost 1 base, and 13 bases lay between the germline ends. There are 14 residues in the CDR3. The CDR3 DNA sequence: TGCAGCGTTGATATACGGGGGCTATCCTACGAGCAGTACTTC. Amino acid sequence: CSVDIRGLSYEQYF.

This clonotype was recorded at least ten times. At one end the junction does not follow the germline gene, possibly because of a read error. The chain carries TRBV7-7 and TRBJ2-2; TRBD2 matches at 8 bases. The CDR3 has 13 residues. Germline lookup yields CDR1 SSHAT and CDR2 FNYEAQ (reference sequence). The CDR3 DNA is TGTGCTAGCAGCTTAAGCGGGGGCGGGGAGCTGTTTTTT. It yields the protein CASSLSGGGELFF.

This clonotype was observed a few times. The V call is TRBV28, the J call TRBJ1-1; 7 nucleotides align to TRBD1. V lost 5 bases to trimming and J lost 9 bases; unmatched junction nucleotides: 9. CDR1 MDHEN and CDR2 SYDVKM come from the germline V gene. CDR3 length: 13 residues. CDR3 sequence (DNA): TGTGCCAGCAGTGAAGGGACAGAGGGGCAAGCTTTCTTT. Translating gives CASSEGTEGQAFF. The full variable domain, with the rest looked up from reference TRBV28 and TRBJ1-1, is DVKVTQSSRYLVKRTGEKVFLECVQDMDHENMFWYRQDPGLGLRLIYFSYDVKMKEKGDIPEGYSVSREKKERFSLILESASTNQTSMYLCASSEGTEGQAFFGQGTRLTVV.

The DNA of the CDR3 is TGTGCCAGCAGCTTTGACAGGGGATATGGTGACGAGCAGTACTTC. It codes for CASSFDRGYGDEQYF. This chain uses TRBV3-1 with TRBJ2-7; 8 bases match TRBD1. Germline V CDR1 and CDR2: LGHDT, YNNKEL (reference sequence). Trimming took 5 bases from V and 5 from J; bases not matched to a gene: 11. This CDR3 is built from 15 residues.

This clonotype occurred a few times. This rearrangement joins TRBV10-3 to TRBJ2-2, with D possibly TRBD1 on 5 matching bases. The germline V gene has CDR1 ENHRY and CDR2 SYGVKD. Deletions cut 3 bases from V and 4 bases from J, with 12 bases between. The CDR3 spans 15 residues. CDR3 residues: CAISDRGRTTGELFF. The CDR3 nucleotides read TGTGCCATCAGTGATAGGGGCCGAACCACCGGGGAGCTGTTTTTT.

This clonotype was picked up many times. This rearrangement joins TRBV5-1 to TRBJ2-7; D gene unclear. CDR3 length equals 13 residues. The ends were cut back, 0 bases at V and 6 bases at J, with 10 bases in the middle. CDR1 is SGHRS and CDR2 is YFSETQ in the germline V gene. The CDR3 spells CASSLGEQGEQYF. The CDR3 bases are TGCGCCAGCAGCTTGGGTGAACAAGGCGAGCAGTACTTC.

This chain uses TRBV15 with TRBJ2-1, with D unclear. The ends were cut back, 11 bases at V and 4 bases at J, with 12 bases in the middle. The germline V gene encodes CDR1 LNHNV and CDR2 YYDKDF (reference sequence). The CDR3 covers 12 residues. As DNA, the CDR3 is TGTGCCGTCGGTCGGAGATACAATGAGCAGTTCTTC. As protein: CAVGRRYNEQFF.

In this sample, this clonotype turned up a few times. This rearrangement joins TRBV2 to TRBJ2-7, with 8 bases identical to TRBD1. Germline-derived CDR1 and CDR2 are SNHLY and FYNNEI. Losses at the gene ends were 1 base for V and 2 bases for J; bases not matched to a gene: 7. The CDR3 consists of 16 residues. Written as DNA, the CDR3 is TGTGCCAGCAGTGAAGGTATTCAGGGGGCGGCCTACGAGCAGTACTTC. This translates into CASSEGIQGAAYEQYF.

V usage is TRBV6-2 or TRBV6-3 and J usage is TRBJ2-1; a weak D match, TRBD2 (6 bases). The CDR3 has 16 amino acids. CDR1 and CDR2 from the germline V gene are MNHEY and SVGEGT. V was pared by 5 bases and J by 4 bases, with 18 bases between. The CDR3: CASSRPQGGVYNEQFF. The CDR3 DNA is TGTGCCAGCAGTCGCCCTCAGGGCGGGGTTTACAATGAGCAGTTCTTC.